The subject of this entry is one T cell receptor (beta chain). Germline-derived CDR1 and CDR2 are SGHNT and YYREEE (reference sequence). The trim removed 4 bases at V and 0 bases at J, leaving 8 bases unmatched. This CDR3 is 16 amino acids long. These data come from a study of shared clonotypes between healthy human individuals. Overall study: Sampling drew on donors who were two women and three men aged 18 to 49.

TCRdb keeps only in-frame clones here, not all; method: immunoSEQ multiplex PCR. The table has roughly 1,100,000 clones, roughly 70% seen once. The sequenced sample was memory CD4+ T cells sorted from blood. The sample's subset: CD45RA-negative fraction. This receptor was obtained from a man between 18 and 29 years old in good health. V is TRBV5-4 and J is TRBJ2-5; 8 bases line up with TRBD1. Here the CDR3 reads CASSIGTGPYQETQYF. The CDR3 DNA follows: TGTGCCAGCAGCATCGGGACAGGCCCGTACCAAGAGACCCAGTACTTC.